This TCR beta chain was recovered during a study of PD-L1 blockade in urothelial cancer. Study information: About nine tenths of the roughly 30 patients were men with bladder-origin urothelial cancer.

The authors spiked synthetic TCR analog templates into each PCR. Repertoires were generated with immunoSEQ multiplex PCR, while TCRdb's copy carries only in-frame clones and drops some. The table has tens of thousands of clones, approximately 80% seen once; the top ten hold approximately 10%. The time point here: peripheral blood 6 weeks after treatment start. Locally advanced or metastatic urothelial carcinoma affected the patients. Sample numbers ranged from 1 to 8 per patient, encompassing pretreatment and on-treatment collections. CDR3 size: 14 residues. Germline CDR1 is SGHRS and CDR2 is YFSETQ. The V and J ends lost 1 base and 2 bases respectively, with 8 bases between them.

The receptor's source is a man between 65 and 85 years old with urothelial cancer. This rearrangement joins TRBV5-1 to TRBJ2-3; D ambiguous. The sequenced sample was PBMCs, obtained around atezolizumab (anti-PD-L1) treatment. CDR3 in amino acids: CASSLYRYTDTQYF. The CDR3 DNA reads as TGCGCCAGCAGCTTGTACAGATACACAGATACGCAGTATTTT.